Here is one TCR beta chain with its context. RNA transcripts gave rise to amplified TCR beta CDR3 regions. Researchers ran a first-round RT-PCR on the TCR CDR3 using the HTBI primer set. TCRdb fed the multiplex PCR reads into MiXCR, producing one record per CDR3 protein. The sample yields 700,000 or so distinct CDR3 sequences, roughly 15% seen once. For Graves' hyperthyroidism to be stable, ophthalmopathy could not progress within 18 months. The study based diagnoses on clinical symptoms, serum thyroxine and TRAb, thyroid ultrasound and orbital computed tomography. Unmatched junction bases numbered 9, after V lost 5 bases and J lost 6 bases. Germline V gene data show CDR1 as MDHEN and CDR2 as SYDVKM. The CDR3 runs to 16 residues. The data stem from a study of T cells in Graves' hyperthyroidism and ophthalmopathy. Study-wide background: Specimen type is peripheral blood, collected at initial diagnosis prior to any treatment.

This rearrangement joins TRBV28 to TRBJ2-7; 14 positions agree with TRBD2. This sequence was found in a man younger than 35 with Graves' hyperthyroidism. What was sequenced was blood. The CDR3, as DNA: TGTGCCAGCAGTGCGGGGACTAGCGGGAGTTACGGCGAGCAGTACTTC. Amino acid sequence: CASSAGTSGSYGEQYF.